This T cell receptor beta chain comes out of a study of blood T cell repertoires in COVID-19. In its sample, this clone was seen a few times. Under the authors' procedure: Cell counts per sample came from amplifying reference gene primers. TCRdb's table, derived via immunoSEQ multiplex PCR, lists solely in-frame clones and lacks some. From that table come the V and J calls and clone size; the DNA was used to work out D and trimming. The sample has fewer than 200,000 clones; about 86% are singletons. Trimming shortened V by 5 bases and J by 3 bases, and 11 bases separated the two germline ends. CDR1 is SEHNR, CDR2 FQNEAQ, per germline (reference sequence). The CDR3 spans 14 residues.

The chain has TRBV7-9 and TRBJ1-5; the D gene is possibly TRBD1 (6 bases). Material: peripheral blood. The clonotype comes from a woman between 70 and 85 years old with COVID-19, enrolled during active disease. The CDR3 protein is CASSATGTNQPQHF. CDR3 coding DNA: TGTGCCAGCAGCGCAACAGGGACCAATCAGCCCCAGCATTTT. The whole variable domain, filled in from reference TRBV7-9 and TRBJ1-5, reads DTGVSQNPRHKITKRGQNVTFRCDPISEHNRLYWYRQTLGQGPEFLTYFQNEAQLEKSRLLSDRFSAERPKGSFSTLEIQRTEQGDSAMYLCASSATGTNQPQHFGDGTRLSIL.